The rows below give T cell receptor beta chains drawn from one sample of a study of regulatory T cells in long-lasting Graves disease. One entry per CDR3 protein results from TCRdb running MiXCR on the multiplex PCR reads. The sample carries about 440,000 distinct CDR3 sequences, about a sixth recorded once. These data also formed part of another study, on T cells in Graves' hyperthyroidism and ophthalmopathy.

The specimen was peripheral blood mononuclear cells (PBMCs), collected at new diagnosis, from a patient treated with antithyroid drugs. The receptors were gathered from a woman aged 30 to 39 with Graves disease. Each CDR3 is given with its conserved first and last residue. The D gene is left open where the match is weak. Size tells how often a clone was seen (once, few, many) or the class of an expanded clone, and some rows leave it out.

clone_size,j_call,d_call,cdr3_length,v_call,cdr3_nt,cdr3_aa
many,TRBJ1-2,NA,12,TRBV12-3/TRBV12-4,TGTGCCAGCAGCAGTCGATATGGTGGCTACACCTTC,CASSSRYGGYTF
many,TRBJ2-7,TRBD2,17,TRBV18,TGTGCCAGCTCACGTCTAGCGGGAGTCGCGGGCTCCTACGAGCAGTACTTC,CASSRLAGVAGSYEQYF
many,TRBJ2-5,TRBD2,14,TRBV27,TGTGCCAGCAGAGATAGCGGGAGCCAAGAGACCCAGTACTTC,CASRDSGSQETQYF
many,TRBJ2-7,NA,13,TRBV7-3,TGTGCCAGCAGCTTATCAATCAGGGACGAGCAGTACTTC,CASSLSIRDEQYF
many,TRBJ2-2,NA,13,TRBV28,TGTGCCAGTATGACATTGAACACCGGGGAGCTGTTTTTT,CASMTLNTGELFF
many,TRBJ2-1,TRBD2,14,TRBV30,TGTGCCTGGAGTGTGGCGGGAGATGGTAATGAGCAGTTCTTC,CAWSVAGDGNEQFF
many,TRBJ2-1,NA,12,TRBV30,TGTGCCTGGGAAGAGGGACACAATGAGCAGTTCTTC,CAWEEGHNEQFF
few,TRBJ2-1,TRBD2,16,TRBV27,TGTGCCAGCAGTTTACCCACTAGCGGGAGAAGCAATGAGCAGTTCTTC,CASSLPTSGRSNEQFF
NA,TRBJ2-7,TRBD1,15,TRBV4-1,TGCGCCAGCAGCCTGCGACAGGGACAAACCTACGAGCAGTACTTC,CASSLRQGQTYEQYF
NA,TRBJ2-2,NA,13,TRBV28,TGTGCCACCGGCGGGATTCGCACCGGGGAGCTGTTTTTT,CATGGIRTGELFF
many,TRBJ2-1,NA,15,TRBV6-5,TGTGCCAGCAGTTACGGGATCGATGGGGGAAATGAGCAGTTCTTC,CASSYGIDGGNEQFF
few,TRBJ2-1,TRBD2,18,TRBV20-1,TGCAGTGCTCACTCGAAACCTTGGACTAGCGGGGCCTACAATGAGCAGTTCTTC,CSAHSKPWTSGAYNEQFF
few,TRBJ2-7,TRBD2,16,TRBV6-2/TRBV6-3,TGTGCCAGCAGTCCGGGACTAGCGGGAGTGAATTACGAGCAGTACTTC,CASSPGLAGVNYEQYF
many,TRBJ2-7,TRBD1,15,TRBV27,TGTGCCAGCAGTGGTCTGGGACAGACCATCTACGAGCAGTACTTC,CASSGLGQTIYEQYF
few,TRBJ2-2,NA,12,TRBV12-3/TRBV12-4,TGTGCCAGCAGTTTCCGATACGGGGAGCTGTTTTTT,CASSFRYGELFF
many,TRBJ2-1,NA,13,TRBV7-8,TGTGCCAGCAGCTTAGACCGGCCCGATGAGCAGTTCTTC,CASSLDRPDEQFF
NA,TRBJ2-1,NA,13,TRBV5-5,TGTGCCAGCAGCTTGGAAGGCGGGACGCCAAGGTTCTTC,CASSLEGGTPRFF
NA,TRBJ2-4,NA,14,TRBV28,TGTGCCTGCTCCAGGAGCCTAGCCAAAAACATTCAGTACTTC,CACSRSLAKNIQYF
NA,TRBJ1-2,NA,14,TRBV19,TGTGCCAGTAGTATCGGGCAGGGAGTAGGTGGCTACACCTTC,CASSIGQGVGGYTF
many,TRBJ1-3,NA,13,TRBV7-8,TGTGCCAGCAGCGCCGGACAGTTAAACACCATATATTTT,CASSAGQLNTIYF
many,TRBJ2-5,NA,15,TRBV6-1,TGTGCCAGCAGCCCCCCCGTTTGGAGGGAAGAGACCCAGTACTTC,CASSPPVWREETQYF
few,TRBJ2-3,TRBD2,18,TRBV28,TGTGCCAGCAGTACTGGATTAGCGGGAGGCCCTAGCACAGATACGCAGTATTTT,CASSTGLAGGPSTDTQYF
few,TRBJ2-7,NA,13,TRBV25-1,TGTGCCAGCAGTGAATACGGATTCGGCGAGCAGTACTTC,CASSEYGFGEQYF
NA,TRBJ1-2,NA,12,TRBV20-1,TGCAGTGCTAGAACGAGGAGGGAGCAGTACACCTTC,CSARTRREQYTF
many,TRBJ2-5,TRBD2,18,TRBV6-2/TRBV6-3,TGTGCCAGCAGTTACCAACCGGGACTAGCGGGAGAGGAAGAGACCCAGTACTTC,CASSYQPGLAGEEETQYF
NA,TRBJ1-2,NA,19,TRBV4-3,TGCGCCAACAGCCAAGAGGCCTTTGACTCTCCACAGCGCCTTTATGGCTACACCTTC,CANSQEAFDSPQRLYGYTF
few,TRBJ2-2,TRBD1,13,TRBV27,TGTGCCAGCAGTCCTCCAGGGGGCTGGGAGCTGTTTTTT,CASSPPGGWELFF
many,TRBJ1-2,NA,15,TRBV7-9,TGTGCCAGCAGCTTGGAGAGGACAGCCAACTATGGCTACACCTTC,CASSLERTANYGYTF
many,TRBJ1-1,NA,14,TRBV7-9,TGTGCCAGCAGCTTAGGGGGGAGGGGCACTGAAGCTTTCTTT,CASSLGGRGTEAFF
few,TRBJ2-1,NA,14,TRBV29-1,TGCAGCGTTCGTAAACGCGGGGACTACAATGAGCAGTTCTTC,CSVRKRGDYNEQFF
many,TRBJ1-1,TRBD1,11,TRBV2,TGTGCCAGCCTTTGGACAGGGAGAGCTTTCTTT,CASLWTGRAFF
many,TRBJ1-1,NA,15,TRBV7-2,TGTGCCAGCAGCGCGAGGGGGGAACAGGGCACTGAAGCTTTCTTT,CASSARGEQGTEAFF
NA,TRBJ2-1,TRBD1,15,TRBV7-9,TGTGCCAGCAGCTCCCTTTCACACAGGGGCAATGAGCAGTTCTTC,CASSSLSHRGNEQFF
many,TRBJ2-2,TRBD2,15,TRBV20-1,TGCAGTGCTGCTCACCCTAGCGGGAGTATCCGGGAGCTGTTTTTT,CSAAHPSGSIRELFF
many,TRBJ2-1,TRBD2,16,TRBV28,TGTGCCAGCAGTTCCACGCTAGCGGGAGTGTACAATGAGCAGTTCTTC,CASSSTLAGVYNEQFF
many,TRBJ1-1,TRBD1,12,TRBV29-1,TGCAGCGTACAGGGGGCCCGGACTGAAGCTTTCTTT,CSVQGARTEAFF
many,TRBJ1-5,NA,13,TRBV28,TGTGCCAGCACCCCCCGGGGTAATCAGCCCCAGCATTTT,CASTPRGNQPQHF
NA,TRBJ1-3,NA,15,TRBV7-2,TGTGCCAGCAGCTTAGCAGGGACCTCTGGAAACACCATATATTTT,CASSLAGTSGNTIYF
few,TRBJ1-3,NA,14,TRBV7-2,TGTGCCAGCAGCTTACTGGCCTCTGGAAACGCCATATATTTT,CASSLLASGNAIYF
few,TRBJ1-1,TRBD1,16,TRBV9,TGTGCCAGCAGCTATAGGGAGTCTACAGGGGGAACTGAAGCTTTCTTT,CASSYRESTGGTEAFF
few,TRBJ1-1,NA,11,TRBV24-1,TGTGCCACCAGTGGTTCGGGGGAAGCTTTCTTT,CATSGSGEAFF
few,TRBJ2-1,TRBD1,15,TRBV19,TGTGCCAGTAGTATTAGGACAGGAGATTACAATGAGCAGTTCTTC,CASSIRTGDYNEQFF
few,TRBJ2-5,TRBD2,15,TRBV20-1,TGCAGTGCCCAGGGGAGCGGGAGGCCCCAAGAGACCCAGTACTTC,CSAQGSGRPQETQYF